Each of the 14 T cell receptor beta chains below was sequenced from the same sample in a study of T cells in Graves' hyperthyroidism and ophthalmopathy. Amplified TCR beta CDR3 regions came from RNA transcripts. The HTBI set primed first-round TCR CDR3 RT-PCR. TCRdb reanalysed the multiplex PCR reads using MiXCR and keeps one entry per CDR3 protein. The table includes around 350,000 distinct CDR3 sequences, roughly 15% detected once. Sequenced input: blood. The receptor source for this set is a woman aged 25-40 years with Graves' hyperthyroidism that later progressed to Graves' ophthalmopathy.

The V call is TRBV29-1, the J call TRBJ2-3; 7 nucleotides agree with TRBD2. This CDR3 is 14 amino acids long. The V and J ends lost 8 bases and 3 bases, in that order; junction bases with no gene match: 11. From germline, CDR1 is SQVTM and CDR2 ANQGSEA. The CDR3 coding sequence is TGCAGCTCAATACTAGCGTTAGGGACAGATACGCAGTATTTT. Protein sequence: CSSILALGTDTQYF.

The chain combines TRBV4-1 with TRBJ1-1; D call uncertain. This CDR3 has 14 amino acids. Germline V gives CDR1 MGHRA, CDR2 YSYEKL. V dropped 4 bases and J dropped 11 bases, with 20 bases sitting between them. CDR3 region: CASSPTQKGLGAFF. The CDR3 DNA follows: TGCGCCAGCAGCCCCACCCAGAAGGGCCTGGGGGCTTTCTTT.

This clonotype showed up many times. The genes are TRBV28 and TRBJ2-3; 10 bases line up with TRBD2. V shed 5 bases and J 1 base; nucleotides not matched to a gene: 6. The CDR3 runs to 16 residues. Germline V gives CDR1 MDHEN, CDR2 SYDVKM. The DNA for the CDR3 is TGTGCCAGCAGTCTGCCCGGGACTAGCGGCACAGATACGCAGTATTTT. It encodes CASSLPGTSGTDTQYF.

V is TRBV12-3 or TRBV12-4 and J is TRBJ1-1; D is undetermined. V was shortened by 8 bases and J by 5 bases, with 15 bases between the two germline ends. The CDR3 contains 13 residues. CDR3 nucleotide sequence: TGTGCCAGCGGACGACACCCCGGGACTGAAGCTTTCTTT. It translates to CASGRHPGTEAFF.

This clonotype appeared many times. The gene calls are TRBV20-1 and TRBJ2-5, with unresolved D. The CDR3 sequence is 11 residues long. Germline V lookup: CDR1 DFQATT, CDR2 SNEGSKA (reference sequence). V lost 5 bases to trimming and J lost 2 bases, with 6 bases between them. CDR3 coding DNA: TGCAGTGCTGACGGACAAGAGACCCAGTACTTC. Translating it yields CSADGQETQYF.

This clonotype was seen more than once but under ten times. The genes are TRBV9 and TRBJ2-6; TRBD2 agrees at 8 bases. The J segment lost 0 bases and the V segment lost 6 bases, leaving 11 bases of the junction unmatched. Germline CDR1 SGDLS, CDR2 YYNGEE. CDR3 length equals 18 residues. The CDR3 sequence: CASKTQVAGHSGANVLTF. The CDR3 nucleotides are TGTGCCAGCAAAACTCAGGTAGCGGGACACTCTGGGGCCAACGTCCTGACTTTC.

This clonotype has at least ten counts. V gene TRBV27 combines with J gene TRBJ2-7; 9 nucleotides line up with TRBD2. CDR3 size: 14 residues. Germline V gene data show CDR1 as MNHEY and CDR2 as SMNVEV (reference sequence). V trimming: 3 bases; J trimming: 3 bases; junction bases outside the gene matches: 3. The CDR3 is CASSFRREGYEQYF. Here the CDR3 DNA reads TGTGCCAGCAGTTTCCGGCGGGAGGGCTACGAGCAGTACTTC.

This clonotype showed up many times. V and J are TRBV28 and TRBJ2-5; maybe TRBD1 (6 bases). The CDR3 runs 14 residues. CDR1 and CDR2 from the germline V gene are MDHEN and SYDVKM. Deletions cut 5 bases from V and 2 bases from J, with 12 bases between. CDR3 in amino acids: CASSNRDIQETQYF. The CDR3 DNA reads as TGTGCCAGCAGTAACCGGGACATTCAAGAGACCCAGTACTTC.

In this sample, this clonotype turned up many times. One end of the junction does not line up with germline, which may come from a read error. The chain is built from TRBV11-2 and TRBJ2-7; D may be TRBD2 (5 bases). The CDR3 length is 10 residues. Germline V gives CDR1 SGHAT, CDR2 FQNNGV. CDR3 sequence reads: CASEHPGSNF. The CDR3 coding sequence is TGTGCCAGCGAGCACCCGGGGTCGAACTTC.

There are a few counts of this clonotype. This chain joins TRBV4-1 and TRBJ1-1; D gene uncertain. V lost 1 base and J 0 bases, leaving 6 bases between the germline ends. The CDR3 extends over 14 amino acids. From germline, CDR1 is MGHRA and CDR2 YSYEKL. The DNA for the CDR3 is TGCGCCAGCAGCCAAGTTGTGTTGAACACTGAAGCTTTCTTT. It specifies CASSQVVLNTEAFF.

This clonotype was recorded many times. The chain carries TRBV27 and TRBJ1-2; D perhaps matches TRBD1 (5 bases). Between the trimmed V and J ends, which lost 3 bases and 5 bases, there was a span of 10 bases. CDR3 size: 13 residues. Germline V gene data show CDR1 as MNHEY and CDR2 as SMNVEV (reference sequence). This chain's CDR3 is CASSFQGAYGYTF. The DNA for the CDR3 is TGTGCCAGCAGTTTTCAGGGAGCGTATGGCTACACCTTC.

Relative to its sample, this clonotype is medium-sized. The rearrangement links TRBV5-1 to TRBJ2-3; D might be TRBD1 or TRBD2, each matching 5 bases. The germline gives CDR1 SGHRS, CDR2 YFSETQ. This CDR3 has 16 amino acids. V lost 0 bases and J lost 4, with 15 bases in between. CDR3 sequence: CASSLEQAARADTQYF. As DNA, the CDR3 is TGCGCCAGCAGCTTGGAACAGGCAGCGAGGGCAGATACGCAGTATTTT.

Remarks on this clonotype: The junction does not match germline at one end; this may be a read error. V gene TRBV20-1 combines with J gene TRBJ2-1; 10 bases line up with TRBD2. The CDR3 has 14 amino acids. Per germline, CDR1 DFQATT and CDR2 SNEGSKA (reference sequence). DNA for the CDR3: TGCAGTGCTAGACTACTAGCGGGATACAATGGGCAGTTCTTC. This sequence encodes CSARLLAGYNGQFF.

The V and J genes are TRBV4-2 and TRBJ2-3, with D possibly TRBD1 on 5 matching bases. Per germline, CDR1 LGHNA and CDR2 YNFKEQ. Trimming removed 5 bases at V and 4 bases at J, with 16 bases between. The CDR3 is 15 amino acids. As DNA, the CDR3 is TGTGCCAGCAGCGTAACTTCCTCCAGGGCAGATACGCAGTATTTT. Amino acids: CASSVTSSRADTQYF.